A single sample gave rise to the 8 T cell receptor beta chains below, sequenced in a study of blood T cell repertoires in COVID-19. The data were produced by immunoSEQ multiplex PCR, yet TCRdb's version contains in-frame clones alone and is incomplete. The repertoire includes around 150,000 clones, 80% to 85% of them detected once, and 4% sits in the top ten. The sequenced sample was peripheral blood. The receptor source for this set is an older woman with acute or convalescent COVID-19.

A word on this clone: At one end the junction does not follow the germline gene, possibly because of a read error. The CDR3 DNA reads TGTGCCAGCAGAGAAGTAGCGGGGTTCAGGGAGCAGTTCTTC. Translated, it gives CASREVAGFREQFF. The chain uses TRBV2 and TRBJ2-1; 8 bases are shared with TRBD2. The CDR3 is 14 residues long. Germline V gene data show CDR1 as SNHLY and CDR2 as FYNNEI.

This chain joins TRBV16 and TRBJ1-1; no clear D gene. Deletions cut 0 bases from V and 0 bases from J, with 11 bases between. The germline CDR1 and CDR2 sequences are KGHSY and FQNENV. The CDR3 sequence is 16 residues long. The CDR3 sequence: CASSQSAERLNTEAFF. Written as DNA, the CDR3 is TGTGCCAGCAGCCAATCGGCGGAGCGACTGAACACTGAAGCTTTCTTT.

The gene calls are TRBV27 and TRBJ1-5; TRBD1 matches at 9 bases. The CDR3 sequence is 16 residues long. Germline V gene lookup returns CDR1 MNHEY and CDR2 SMNVEV (reference sequence). V was clipped by 5 bases and J by 4 bases; unmatched bases: 9. Here the CDR3 reads CASSPDRGMGNQPQHF. The CDR3 bases are TGTGCCAGCAGTCCAGACAGGGGGATGGGAAATCAGCCCCAGCATTTT.

The chain employs TRBV7-8 and TRBJ2-4, with D possibly being TRBD1 (6 bases). Germline-derived CDR1 and CDR2 are SGHVS and FQNEAQ. The CDR3 is 15 residues long. Trimming left V 1 base short and J 9 bases short, with 16 bases between. The DNA for the CDR3 is TGTGCCAGCAGCTTAGTTGCCCCGGGACAACGCATTCAGTACTTC. This gives the protein CASSLVAPGQRIQYF.

This chain connects TRBV5-1 to TRBJ2-2, with 12 bases aligning to TRBD2. Germline CDR1 SGHRS, CDR2 YFSETQ. The CDR3 extends over 16 amino acids. With V trimmed by 5 bases and J by 6 bases, 8 bases remained unmatched. The CDR3 DNA reads as TGCGCCAGCAGAGCTCCGGGACTAGCGGGCCCCGGGGAGCTGTTTTTT. It translates to CASRAPGLAGPGELFF.

The CDR3 loop is CASSLTENTEAFF. Written as DNA, the CDR3 is TGTGCCAGCAGCCTAACAGAGAACACTGAAGCTTTCTTT. This chain joins TRBV3-1 (or the pseudogene TRBV3-2) and TRBJ1-1; D is unresolved. Between the trimmed V and J ends, which lost 4 bases and 1 base, there was a span of 7 bases. Germline V gene sequence: CDR1 LGHDT, CDR2 YNNKEL (reference sequence). This CDR3 has 13 residues.

The chain is built from TRBV7-8 and TRBJ2-7; 8 bases match TRBD1. The CDR3 is 15 residues long. Trimming took 3 bases from V and 2 from J; bases not matched to a gene: 6. Per germline, CDR1 SGHVS and CDR2 FQNEAQ. The CDR3 DNA is TGTGCCAGCAGCTTGTCAGGGGGCAGGGCCTACGAGCAGTACTTC. Translating it yields CASSLSGGRAYEQYF.

The J gene is TRBJ1-5, the V gene TRBV30; D is undetermined. Germline CDR1 reads GTSNPN; CDR2 reads SVGIG (reference sequence). Trimming removed 0 bases from V and 5 bases from J, with 11 bases in between. The CDR3 is 14 amino acids. Here the CDR3 DNA reads TGTGCCTGGAGTGTAGAGGGCAGAGATCAGCCCCAGCATTTT. It translates to CAWSVEGRDQPQHF.